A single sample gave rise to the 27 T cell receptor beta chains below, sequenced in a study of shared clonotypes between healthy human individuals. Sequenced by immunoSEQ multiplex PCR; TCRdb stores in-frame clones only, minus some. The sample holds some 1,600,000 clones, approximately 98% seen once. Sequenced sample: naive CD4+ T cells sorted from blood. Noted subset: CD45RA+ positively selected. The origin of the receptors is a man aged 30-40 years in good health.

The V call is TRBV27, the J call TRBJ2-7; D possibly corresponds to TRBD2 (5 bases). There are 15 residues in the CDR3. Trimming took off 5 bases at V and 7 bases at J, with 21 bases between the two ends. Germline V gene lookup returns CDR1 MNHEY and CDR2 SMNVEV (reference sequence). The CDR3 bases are TGTGCCAGCAGTCCCCCGGGGAATTCGTGGTCAGAGCAGTACTTC. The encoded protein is CASSPPGNSWSEQYF.

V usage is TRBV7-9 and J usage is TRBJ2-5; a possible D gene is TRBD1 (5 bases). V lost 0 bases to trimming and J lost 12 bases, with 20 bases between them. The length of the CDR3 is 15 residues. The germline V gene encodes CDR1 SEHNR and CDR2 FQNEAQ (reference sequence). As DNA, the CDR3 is TGTGCCAGCAGCTTAGCAGACCCATCGCTAGGACAAAAGTACTTC. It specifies CASSLADPSLGQKYF. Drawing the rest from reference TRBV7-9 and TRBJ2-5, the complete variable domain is DTGVSQNPRHKITKRGQNVTFRCDPISEHNRLYWYRQTLGQGPEFLTYFQNEAQLEKSRLLSDRFSAERPKGSFSTLEIQRTEQGDSAMYLCASSLADPSLGQKYFGPGTRLLVL.

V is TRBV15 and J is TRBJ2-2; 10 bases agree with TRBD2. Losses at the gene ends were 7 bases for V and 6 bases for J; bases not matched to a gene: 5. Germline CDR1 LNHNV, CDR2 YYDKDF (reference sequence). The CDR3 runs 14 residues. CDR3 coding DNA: TGTGCCACCATGCCTAGCGGGAGACCCGGGGAGCTGTTTTTT. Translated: CATMPSGRPGELFF. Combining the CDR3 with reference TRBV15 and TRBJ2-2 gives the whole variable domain DAMVIQNPRYQVTQFGKPVTLSCSQTLNHNVMYWYQQKSSQAPKLLFHYYDKDFNNEADTPDNFQSRRPNTSFCFLDIRSPGLGDTAMYLCATMPSGRPGELFFGEGSRLTVL.

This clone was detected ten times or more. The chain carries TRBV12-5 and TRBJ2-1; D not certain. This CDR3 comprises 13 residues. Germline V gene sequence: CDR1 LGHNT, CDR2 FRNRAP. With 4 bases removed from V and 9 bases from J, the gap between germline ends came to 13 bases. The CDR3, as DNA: TGTGCTAGTGGTTGGGAATTGGGGTTTGAGCAGTTCTTC. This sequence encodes CASGWELGFEQFF.

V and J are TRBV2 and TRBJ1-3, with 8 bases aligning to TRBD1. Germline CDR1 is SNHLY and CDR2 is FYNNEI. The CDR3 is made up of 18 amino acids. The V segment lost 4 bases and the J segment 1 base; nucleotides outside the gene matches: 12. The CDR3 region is CASSATRTGIFSGNTIYF. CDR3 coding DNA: TGTGCCAGCAGTGCTACCCGGACAGGGATTTTTTCTGGAAACACCATATATTTT.

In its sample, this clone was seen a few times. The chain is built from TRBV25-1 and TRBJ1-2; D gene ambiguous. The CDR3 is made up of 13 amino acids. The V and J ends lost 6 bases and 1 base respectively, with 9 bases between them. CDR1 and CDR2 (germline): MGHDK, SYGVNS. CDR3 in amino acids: CASSELDNYGYTF. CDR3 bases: TGTGCCAGCAGCGAGTTGGATAACTATGGCTACACCTTC.

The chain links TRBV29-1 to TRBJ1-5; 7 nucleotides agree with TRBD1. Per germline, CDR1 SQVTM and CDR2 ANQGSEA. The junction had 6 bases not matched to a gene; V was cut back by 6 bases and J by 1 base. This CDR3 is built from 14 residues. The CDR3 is CSVKTGLSNQPQHF. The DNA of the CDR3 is TGCAGCGTAAAGACAGGGCTGAGCAATCAGCCCCAGCATTTT.

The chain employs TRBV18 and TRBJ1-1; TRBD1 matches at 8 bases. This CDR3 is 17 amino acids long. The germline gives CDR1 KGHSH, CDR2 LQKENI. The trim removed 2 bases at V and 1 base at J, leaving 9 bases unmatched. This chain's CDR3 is CASSPLLQGGGNTEAFF. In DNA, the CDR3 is TGTGCCAGCTCACCATTGCTACAGGGGGGTGGGAACACTGAAGCTTTCTTT.

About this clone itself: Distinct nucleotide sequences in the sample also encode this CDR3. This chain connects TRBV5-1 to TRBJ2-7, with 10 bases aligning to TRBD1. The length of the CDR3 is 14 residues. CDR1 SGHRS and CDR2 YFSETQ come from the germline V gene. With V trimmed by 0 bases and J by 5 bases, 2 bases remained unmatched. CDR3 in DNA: TGCGCCAGCAGCTTGGGACAGGGGGCCGACGAGCAGTACTTC. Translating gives CASSLGQGADEQYF.

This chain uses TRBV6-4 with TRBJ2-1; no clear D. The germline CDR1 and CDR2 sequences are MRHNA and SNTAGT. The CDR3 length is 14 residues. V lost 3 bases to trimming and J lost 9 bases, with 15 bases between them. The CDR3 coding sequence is TGTGCCAGCAGTGAGAGGCCCGCGGTGGGTGAGCAGTTCTTC. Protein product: CASSERPAVGEQFF.

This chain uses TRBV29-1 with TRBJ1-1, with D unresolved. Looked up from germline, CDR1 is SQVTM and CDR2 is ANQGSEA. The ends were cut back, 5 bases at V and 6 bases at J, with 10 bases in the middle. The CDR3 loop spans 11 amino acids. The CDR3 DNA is TGCAGCGTTACCCGCCCCCCTGAAGCTTTCTTT. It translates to CSVTRPPEAFF.

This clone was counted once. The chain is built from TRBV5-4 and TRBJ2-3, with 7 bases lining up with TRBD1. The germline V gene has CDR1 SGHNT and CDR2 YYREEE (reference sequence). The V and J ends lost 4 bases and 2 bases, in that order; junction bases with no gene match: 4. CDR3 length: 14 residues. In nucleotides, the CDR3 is TGTGCCAGCAGCCCGGGGACAGCCACAGATACGCAGTATTTT. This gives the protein CASSPGTATDTQYF.

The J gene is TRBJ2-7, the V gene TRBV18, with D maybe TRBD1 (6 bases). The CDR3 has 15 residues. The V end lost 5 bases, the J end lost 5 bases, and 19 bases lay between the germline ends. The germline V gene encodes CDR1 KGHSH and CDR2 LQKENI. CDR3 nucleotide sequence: TGTGCCAGCTCAGTGTACAGGGACCTGAGGAACGAGCAGTACTTC. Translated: CASSVYRDLRNEQYF.

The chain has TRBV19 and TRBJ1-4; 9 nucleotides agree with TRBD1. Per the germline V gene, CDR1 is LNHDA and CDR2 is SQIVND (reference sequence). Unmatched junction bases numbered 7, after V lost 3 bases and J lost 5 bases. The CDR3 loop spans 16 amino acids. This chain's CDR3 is CASSIRTGTGNEKLFF. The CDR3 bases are TGTGCCAGTAGTATCCGTACCGGGACAGGGAATGAAAAACTGTTTTTT.

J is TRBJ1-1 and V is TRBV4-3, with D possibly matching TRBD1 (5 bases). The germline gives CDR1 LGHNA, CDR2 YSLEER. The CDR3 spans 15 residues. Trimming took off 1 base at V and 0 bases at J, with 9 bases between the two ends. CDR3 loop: CASSQVRGLNTEAFF. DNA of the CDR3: TGCGCCAGCAGCCAAGTCCGGGGACTGAACACTGAAGCTTTCTTT.

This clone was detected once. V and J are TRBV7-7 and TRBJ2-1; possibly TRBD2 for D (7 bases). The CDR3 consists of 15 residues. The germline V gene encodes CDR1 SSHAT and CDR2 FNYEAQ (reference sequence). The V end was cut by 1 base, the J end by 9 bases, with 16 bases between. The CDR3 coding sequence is TGTGCCAGCAGCTTAGATGGACTAGTAGGGGGTGAGCAGTTCTTC. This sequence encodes CASSLDGLVGGEQFF. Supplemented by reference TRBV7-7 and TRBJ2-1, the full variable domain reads GAGVSQSPRYKVTKRGQDVTLRCDPISSHATLYWYQQALGQGPEFLTYFNYEAQPDKSGLPSDRFSAERPEGSISTLTIQRTEQRDSAMYRCASSLDGLVGGEQFFGPGTRLTVL.

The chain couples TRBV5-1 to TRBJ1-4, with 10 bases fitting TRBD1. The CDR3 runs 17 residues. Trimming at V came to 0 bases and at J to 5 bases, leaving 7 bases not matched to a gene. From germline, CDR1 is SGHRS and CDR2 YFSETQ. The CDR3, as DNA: TGCGCCAGCAGCTTGGCGGGACAGGGGCAAAGGAATGAAAAACTGTTTTTT. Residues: CASSLAGQGQRNEKLFF.

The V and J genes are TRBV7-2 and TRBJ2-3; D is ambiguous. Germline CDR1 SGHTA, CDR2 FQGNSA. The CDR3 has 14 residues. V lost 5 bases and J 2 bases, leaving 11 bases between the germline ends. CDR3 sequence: CASSPTLYTDTQYF. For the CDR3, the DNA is TGTGCCAGCAGCCCGACCCTCTACACAGATACGCAGTATTTT. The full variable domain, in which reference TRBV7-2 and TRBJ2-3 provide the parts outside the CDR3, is GAGVSQSPSNKVTEKGKDVELRCDPISGHTALYWYRQSLGQGLEFLIYFQGNSAPDKSGLPSDRFSAERTGGSVSTLTIQRTQQEDSAVYLCASSPTLYTDTQYFGPGTRLTVL.

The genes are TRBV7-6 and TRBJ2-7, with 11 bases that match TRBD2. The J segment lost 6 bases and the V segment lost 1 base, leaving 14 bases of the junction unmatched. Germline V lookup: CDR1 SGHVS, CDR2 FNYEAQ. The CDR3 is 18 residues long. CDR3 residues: CASSLVSLAGGPVSEQYF. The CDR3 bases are TGTGCCAGCAGCTTAGTGTCCCTAGCGGGAGGCCCTGTCTCCGAGCAGTACTTC.

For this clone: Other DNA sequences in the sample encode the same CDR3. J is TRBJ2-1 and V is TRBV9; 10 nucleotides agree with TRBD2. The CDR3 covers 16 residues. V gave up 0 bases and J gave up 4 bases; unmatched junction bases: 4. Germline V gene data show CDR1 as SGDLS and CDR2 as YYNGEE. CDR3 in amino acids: CASSVDPSGSYNEQFF. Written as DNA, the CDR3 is TGTGCCAGCAGCGTAGACCCTAGCGGGAGTTACAATGAGCAGTTCTTC.

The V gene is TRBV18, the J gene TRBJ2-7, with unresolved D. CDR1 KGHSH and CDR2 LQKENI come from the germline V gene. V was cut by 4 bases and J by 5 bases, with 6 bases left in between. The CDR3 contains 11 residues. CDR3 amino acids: CASSLGDEQYF. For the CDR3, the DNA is TGTGCCAGCTCACTGGGCGACGAGCAGTACTTC.

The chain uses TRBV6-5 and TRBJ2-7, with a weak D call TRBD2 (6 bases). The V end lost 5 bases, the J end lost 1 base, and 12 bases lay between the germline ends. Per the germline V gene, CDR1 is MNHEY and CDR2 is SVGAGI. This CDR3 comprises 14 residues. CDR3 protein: CASSGGAGSYEQYF. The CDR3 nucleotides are TGTGCCAGCAGTGGCGGGGCTGGGTCCTACGAGCAGTACTTC.

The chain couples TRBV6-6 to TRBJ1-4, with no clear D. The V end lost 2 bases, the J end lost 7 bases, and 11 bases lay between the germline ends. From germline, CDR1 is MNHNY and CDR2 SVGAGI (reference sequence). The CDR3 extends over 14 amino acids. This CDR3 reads CASSYGPSPEKLFF. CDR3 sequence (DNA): TGTGCCAGCAGTTACGGGCCCTCTCCTGAAAAACTGTTTTTT.

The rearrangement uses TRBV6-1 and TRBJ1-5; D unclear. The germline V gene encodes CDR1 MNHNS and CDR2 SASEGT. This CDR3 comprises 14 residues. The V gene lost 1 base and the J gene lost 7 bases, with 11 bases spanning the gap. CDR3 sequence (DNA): TGTGCCAGCAGTGAAGGACATCAAATCCAGCCCCAGCATTTT. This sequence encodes CASSEGHQIQPQHF.

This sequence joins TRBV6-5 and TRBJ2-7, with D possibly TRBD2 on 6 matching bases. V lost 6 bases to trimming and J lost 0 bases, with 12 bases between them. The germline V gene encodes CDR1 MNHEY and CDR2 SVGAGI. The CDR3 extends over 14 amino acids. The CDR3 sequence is CASRPLRDSYEQYF. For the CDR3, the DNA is TGTGCCAGCAGACCATTGCGGGACTCCTACGAGCAGTACTTC.

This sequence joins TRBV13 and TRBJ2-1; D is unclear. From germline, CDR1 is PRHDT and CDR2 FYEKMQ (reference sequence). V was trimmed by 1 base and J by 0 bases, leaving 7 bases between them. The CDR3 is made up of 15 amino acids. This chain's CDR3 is CASSLDPGSYNEQFF. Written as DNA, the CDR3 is TGTGCCAGCAGCTTAGATCCAGGCTCCTACAATGAGCAGTTCTTC.

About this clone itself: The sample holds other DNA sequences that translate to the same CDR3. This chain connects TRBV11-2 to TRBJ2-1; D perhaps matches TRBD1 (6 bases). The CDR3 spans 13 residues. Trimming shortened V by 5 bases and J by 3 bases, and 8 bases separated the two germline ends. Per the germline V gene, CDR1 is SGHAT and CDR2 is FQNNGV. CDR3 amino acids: CASSRDNYNEQFF. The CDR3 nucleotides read TGTGCCAGCAGCCGGGACAACTACAATGAGCAGTTCTTC. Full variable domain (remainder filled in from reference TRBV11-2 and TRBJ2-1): EAGVAQSPRYKIIEKRQSVAFWCNPISGHATLYWYQQILGQGPKLLIQFQNNGVVDDSQLPKDRFSAERLKGVDSTLKIQPAKLEDSAVYLCASSRDNYNEQFFGPGTRLTVL.